This TCR beta chain comes out of a study of neurological immune-mediated disorders. This clonotype was observed at least ten times. The CDR3 length is 11 residues. V shed 4 bases, J shed 11 bases, and the junction held 6 bases outside the gene matches. CDR1 is SQVTM, CDR2 ANQGSEA, per germline. It was by 5'RACE with 10-nucleotide random UMIs that the cDNA was made. TCRdb used MiXCR to reprocess the 5' RACE reads, holding one entry per CDR3 protein. The data hold 15,000 to 20,000 distinct CDR3 sequences, with 6% to 8% observed a single time. For the sorted libraries, 950,000 to 1,000,000 CD4+ or CD8+ T cells were used.

This TCR came from a woman aged 25 to 39 with HTLV-1-associated myelopathy (HAM/TSP). The V call is TRBV29-1, the J call TRBJ1-1; 8 positions agree with TRBD1. Input material: CD8+ T cells from blood. As DNA, the CDR3 is TGCAGCGTTGGGACAGGGTATAAGGCTTTCTTT. Residues: CSVGTGYKAFF.